A single sample is the source of the 19 T cell receptor beta chains below, sequenced in a study of T cell responses to AZD1222 COVID-19 vaccine. Profiling relied on immunoSEQ multiplex PCR, and the TCRdb table lists in-frame clones only, not all of them. Altogether 150,000 to 250,000 clones are present, approximately 93% being singletons, with the ten largest covering under 4%. The input for sequencing was peripheral blood, taken 28 days after the second AZD1222 dose. The receptor source for this set is an adult who received the AZD1222 COVID-19 vaccine.

On this clone itself: The sample has other DNA sequences that encode this CDR3 too. J is TRBJ1-3 and V is TRBV30; tentatively, D is TRBD1 (6 bases). Trimming stripped 0 bases from V and 0 bases from J, with 9 bases between. The germline V gene has CDR1 GTSNPN and CDR2 SVGIG (reference sequence). The CDR3 runs 15 residues. This CDR3 is CAWSVGQSSGNTIYF. The CDR3 DNA sequence: TGTGCCTGGAGTGTAGGACAGAGCTCTGGAAACACCATATATTTT.

The chain recombines TRBV5-8 with TRBJ2-3, with a tentative D call TRBD1 (6 bases). This CDR3 contains 16 residues. Germline CDR1 SGHTS, CDR2 YDEGEE. V lost 0 bases to trimming and J lost 1 base, with 12 bases between them. The CDR3 bases are TGTGCCAGCAGCTTGGCAGGCAGGGGCGGCACAGATACGCAGTATTTT. Its translation is CASSLAGRGGTDTQYF.

Only one count was recorded for this clone. The chain combines TRBV4-2 with TRBJ2-7; D is possibly TRBD1 (5 bases). Per the germline V gene, CDR1 is LGHNA and CDR2 is YNFKEQ. This CDR3 contains 15 residues. Trimming took 1 base from V and 5 from J, leaving 15 bases between them. The CDR3 DNA reads TGTGCCAGCAGCCAAGGTACAGGTGGGTTCCACGAGCAGTACTTC. Translation gives CASSQGTGGFHEQYF.

The chain couples TRBV7-2 to TRBJ2-7, with D unclear. The germline V gene has CDR1 SGHTA and CDR2 FQGNSA. The CDR3 contains 12 residues. Trimming took 5 bases from V and 6 from J, leaving 11 bases between them. The CDR3 nucleotides read TGTGCCAGCAGCGTAGACTTTACCGAGCAGTACTTC. Its translation is CASSVDFTEQYF.

This chain links TRBV7-6 with TRBJ2-7, with 7 nucleotides matching TRBD2. Germline lookup yields CDR1 SGHVS and CDR2 FNYEAQ. CDR3 length: 15 amino acids. Unmatched junction bases numbered 12, after V lost 4 bases and J lost 6 bases. For the CDR3, the DNA is TGTGCCAGCAGCTGGGGGGGTCAGGGAGCCGTCGAGCAGTACTTC. Protein: CASSWGGQGAVEQYF.

The chain couples TRBV19 to TRBJ2-2; 8 nucleotides agree with TRBD1. This CDR3 contains 15 residues. CDR1 is LNHDA, CDR2 SQIVND, per germline (reference sequence). With 5 bases clipped from V and 5 bases from J, the junction kept 7 bases outside the gene matches. The DNA for the CDR3 is TGTGCCAGTAGTGTCAGACAGGGGATAACCGGGGAGCTGTTTTTT. This gives the protein CASSVRQGITGELFF. Full variable domain (outside the CDR3, taken from reference TRBV19 and TRBJ2-2): DGGITQSPKYLFRKEGQNVTLSCEQNLNHDAMYWYRQDPGQGLRLIYYSQIVNDFQKGDIAEGYSVSREKKESFPLTVTSAQKNPTAFYLCASSVRQGITGELFFGEGSRLTVL.

This chain connects TRBV2 to TRBJ2-7; possibly TRBD1 for D (5 bases). The length of the CDR3 is 13 residues. Germline values: CDR1 SNHLY, CDR2 FYNNEI. V was clipped by 6 bases and J by 2 bases, with 11 bases between them. This chain's CDR3 is CASSLRVAYEQYF. The CDR3 DNA sequence: TGTGCCAGCAGCCTCAGGGTCGCCTACGAGCAGTACTTC.

The chain recombines TRBV15 with TRBJ1-1; D is undetermined. There are 13 residues in the CDR3. In germline, CDR1 is LNHNV, CDR2 YYDKDF (reference sequence). The V end lost 1 base, the J end lost 10 bases, and 13 bases lay between the germline ends. The chain's CDR3 is CATSRGKTTRAFF. The CDR3, as DNA: TGTGCCACCAGCAGAGGAAAAACCACCCGAGCTTTCTTT.

The V gene is TRBV21-1, the J gene TRBJ2-7; the table's D call, TRBD1, has no DNA check behind it. TRBV21-1 counts as a pseudogene. The CDR3 extends over 17 amino acids. CDR3 DNA: TGTGCCAGCAGCAAAGACTGGATCGCAGGGGGCCTAGGGGAGCAGTACTTC. Protein product: CASSKDWIAGGLGEQYF.

The V gene is TRBV6-4, the J gene TRBJ2-1; 10 positions match TRBD2. CDR1 MRHNA and CDR2 SNTAGT come from the germline V gene. Trimming removed 0 bases from V and 4 bases from J; junction bases left unmatched: 3. The CDR3 loop spans 16 amino acids. CDR3 sequence reads: CASSDSSSGGYNEQFF. CDR3 sequence (DNA): TGTGCCAGCAGTGACTCCAGTAGCGGGGGGTACAATGAGCAGTTCTTC.

This chain joins TRBV7-9 and TRBJ1-5; D gene ambiguous. CDR1 and CDR2 from the germline V gene are SEHNR and FQNEAQ (reference sequence). V was shortened by 1 base and J by 6 bases, with 4 bases between the two germline ends. The CDR3 spans 12 residues. CDR3 sequence reads: CASSLGSQPQHF. CDR3 coding DNA: TGTGCCAGCAGCTTAGGGAGTCAGCCCCAGCATTTT. Together with reference TRBV7-9 and TRBJ1-5, the CDR3 gives the full variable domain: DTGVSQNPRHKITKRGQNVTFRCDPISEHNRLYWYRQTLGQGPEFLTYFQNEAQLEKSRLLSDRFSAERPKGSFSTLEIQRTEQGDSAMYLCASSLGSQPQHFGDGTRLSIL.

This chain connects TRBV19 to TRBJ2-1; 9 positions agree with TRBD2. The germline CDR1 and CDR2 sequences are LNHDA and SQIVND (reference sequence). The J segment lost 0 bases and the V segment lost 6 bases, leaving 9 bases of the junction unmatched. The CDR3 contains 17 residues. CDR3 region: CASRTTSGPSSYNEQFF. The CDR3 DNA reads TGTGCCAGTAGGACTACTAGCGGGCCTAGCTCCTACAATGAGCAGTTCTTC.

A single count supports this clone. This sequence joins TRBV6-6 and TRBJ1-5; D unclear. CDR3 length equals 12 residues. V shed 2 bases and J shed 5 bases, with 4 bases lying between them. Germline V gene data show CDR1 as MNHNY and CDR2 as SVGAGI (reference sequence). CDR3 DNA sequence: TGTGCCAGCAGTTACCTGGATCAGCCCCAGCATTTT. It translates to CASSYLDQPQHF.

CDR3 nucleotide sequence: TGTGCCAGCAGCTTAGCGCTCGGACTAGCTTTGGATACGCAGTATTTT. Protein sequence: CASSLALGLALDTQYF. The chain has TRBV7-2 and TRBJ2-3; 8 bases agree with TRBD2. J was trimmed by 6 bases and V by 0 bases; bases with no gene match: 8. This CDR3 is built from 16 residues. Looked up from germline, CDR1 is SGHTA and CDR2 is FQGNSA.

Only one count was recorded for this clone. The chain carries TRBV4-1 and TRBJ2-5; D is possibly TRBD2 (6 bases). CDR3 length: 16 amino acids. Trimming left V 4 bases short and J 2 bases short, with 17 bases between. CDR1 and CDR2 from the germline V gene are MGHRA and YSYEKL. This CDR3 reads CASSLAPLAIQETQYF. The DNA of the CDR3 is TGCGCCAGCAGCCTAGCCCCCCTAGCGATTCAAGAGACCCAGTACTTC.

The rearrangement links TRBV19 to TRBJ1-3; possibly TRBD1 for D (5 bases). Deletions cut 10 bases from V and 1 base from J, with 17 bases between. This CDR3 has 15 residues. CDR1 LNHDA and CDR2 SQIVND come from the germline V gene (reference sequence). Here the CDR3 reads CATSGQGESGNTIYF. CDR3 DNA sequence: TGTGCCACGAGCGGGCAGGGAGAATCTGGAAACACCATATATTTT.

The gene calls are TRBV28 and TRBJ2-7, with no clear D. V dropped 10 bases and J dropped 3 bases, with 19 bases sitting between them. Germline-derived CDR1 and CDR2 are MDHEN and SYDVKM. There are 14 residues in the CDR3. The CDR3 protein is CATSRPHVGYEQYF. The CDR3, as DNA: TGTGCCACCAGCCGACCCCACGTCGGCTACGAGCAGTACTTC.

The rearrangement links TRBV6-5 to TRBJ1-4; TRBD1 might be the D (5 bases). Looked up from germline, CDR1 is MNHEY and CDR2 is SVGAGI. Trimming took 0 bases from V and 12 from J, leaving 14 bases between them. This CDR3 spans 14 amino acids. CDR3 amino acids: CASSYSALWGELFF. CDR3 nucleotides: TGTGCCAGCAGTTACTCAGCTCTCTGGGGGGAACTGTTTTTT.

The J gene is TRBJ2-1, the V gene TRBV19; 7 nucleotides align to TRBD1. There are 13 residues in the CDR3. The V segment lost 7 bases and the J segment 8 bases; nucleotides outside the gene matches: 8. The germline gives CDR1 LNHDA, CDR2 SQIVND (reference sequence). The CDR3, as DNA: TGTGCCAGTACCTTGACAGGGCGGCATGAGCAGTTCTTC. It specifies CASTLTGRHEQFF.